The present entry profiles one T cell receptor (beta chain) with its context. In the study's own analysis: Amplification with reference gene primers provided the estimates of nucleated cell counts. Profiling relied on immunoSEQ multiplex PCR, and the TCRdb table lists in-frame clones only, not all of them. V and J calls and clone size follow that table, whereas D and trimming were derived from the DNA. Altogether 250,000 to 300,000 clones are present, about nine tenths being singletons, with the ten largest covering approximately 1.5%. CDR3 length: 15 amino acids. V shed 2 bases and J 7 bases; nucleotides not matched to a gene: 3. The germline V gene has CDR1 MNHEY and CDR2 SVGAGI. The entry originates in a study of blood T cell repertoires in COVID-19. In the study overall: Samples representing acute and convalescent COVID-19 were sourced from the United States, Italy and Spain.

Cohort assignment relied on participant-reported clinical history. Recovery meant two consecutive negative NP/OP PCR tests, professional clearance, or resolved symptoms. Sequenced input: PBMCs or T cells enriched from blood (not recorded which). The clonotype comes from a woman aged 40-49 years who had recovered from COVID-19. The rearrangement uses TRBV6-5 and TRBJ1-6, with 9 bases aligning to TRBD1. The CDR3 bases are TGTGCCAGCAGTTACCGGGACAGGGTCAATTCACCCCTCCACTTT. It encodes CASSYRDRVNSPLHF.